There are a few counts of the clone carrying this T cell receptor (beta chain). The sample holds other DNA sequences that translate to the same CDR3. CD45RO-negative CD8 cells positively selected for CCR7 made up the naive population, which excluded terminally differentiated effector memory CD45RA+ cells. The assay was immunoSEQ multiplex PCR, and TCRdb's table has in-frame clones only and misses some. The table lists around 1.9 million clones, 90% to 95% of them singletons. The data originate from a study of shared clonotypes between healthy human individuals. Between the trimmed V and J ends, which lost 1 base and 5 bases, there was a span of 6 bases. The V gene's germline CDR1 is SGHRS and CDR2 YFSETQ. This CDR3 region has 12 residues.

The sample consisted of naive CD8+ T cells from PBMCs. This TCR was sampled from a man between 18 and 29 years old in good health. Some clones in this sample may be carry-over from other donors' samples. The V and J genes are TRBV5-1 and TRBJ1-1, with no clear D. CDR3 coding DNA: TGCGCCAGCAGCTTGTTTGGGACTGAAGCTTTCTTT. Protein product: CASSLFGTEAFF.